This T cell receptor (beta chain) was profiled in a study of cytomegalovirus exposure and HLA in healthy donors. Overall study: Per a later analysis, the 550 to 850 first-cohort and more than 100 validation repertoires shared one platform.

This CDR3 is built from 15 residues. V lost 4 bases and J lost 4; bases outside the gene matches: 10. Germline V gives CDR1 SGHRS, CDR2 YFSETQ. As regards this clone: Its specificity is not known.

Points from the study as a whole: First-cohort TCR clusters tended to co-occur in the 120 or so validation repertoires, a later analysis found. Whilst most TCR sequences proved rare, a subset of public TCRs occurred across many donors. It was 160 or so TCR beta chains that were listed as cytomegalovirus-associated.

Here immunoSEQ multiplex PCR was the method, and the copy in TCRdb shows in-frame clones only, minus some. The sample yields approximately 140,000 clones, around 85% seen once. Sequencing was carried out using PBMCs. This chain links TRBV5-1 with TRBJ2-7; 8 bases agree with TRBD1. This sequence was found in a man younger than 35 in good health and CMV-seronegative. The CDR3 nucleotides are TGCGCCAGCAGCCTGGGGACAGGTCTTGGGTACGAGCAGTACTTC. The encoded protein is CASSLGTGLGYEQYF.